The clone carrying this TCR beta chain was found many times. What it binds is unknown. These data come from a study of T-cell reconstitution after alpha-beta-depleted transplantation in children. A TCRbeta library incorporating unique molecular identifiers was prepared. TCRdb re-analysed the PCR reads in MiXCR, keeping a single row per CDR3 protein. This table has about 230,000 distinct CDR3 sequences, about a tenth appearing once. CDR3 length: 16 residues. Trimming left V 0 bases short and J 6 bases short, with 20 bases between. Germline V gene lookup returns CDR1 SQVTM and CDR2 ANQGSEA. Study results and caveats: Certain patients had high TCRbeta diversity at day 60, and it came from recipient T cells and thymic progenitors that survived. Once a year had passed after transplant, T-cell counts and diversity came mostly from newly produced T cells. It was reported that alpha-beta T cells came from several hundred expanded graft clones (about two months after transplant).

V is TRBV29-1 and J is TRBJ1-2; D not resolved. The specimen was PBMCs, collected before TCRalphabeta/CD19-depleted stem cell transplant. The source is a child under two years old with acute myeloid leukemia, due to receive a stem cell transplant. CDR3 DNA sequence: TGCAGCGTTGAAGATCGCGGGTGGAGAGGGTCTAATGGCTACACCTTC. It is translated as CSVEDRGWRGSNGYTF.